This is a list of T cell receptor beta chains from one sample in a study of T-cell memory formation after mild COVID-19. MiXCR, run by TCRdb on the 5' RACE reads, gives a single entry per CDR3 protein. The sample comprises 410,000 or so distinct CDR3 sequences, about 25% of which are singletons, and less than 15% rests with the top ten. Sequencing input: PBMCs or a T cell subset sorted from them (not recorded which). The receptor set was obtained from an adult woman who had mild COVID-19 (a few samples of this study predate the infection). Cell type and time point are not known. The CDR3 runs from the conserved cysteine through the conserved F or W. D genes are given only for firm matches. Size is omitted from some rows. Given values are once, few, many or a class for expanded clones.

>TRBV12-5|TRBJ2-7|-|-
TGTGCTAGTGGTTTGGTGAGTCAATTACCCGGGACCCTGACCCTCTCCTACGAGCAGTACTTC
CASGLVSQLPGTLTLSYEQYF
>TRBV12-3/TRBV12-4|TRBJ2-7|few|-
TGTGCCAGCAGTTCCAGGGTCTCCTACGAGCAGTACTTC
CASSSRVSYEQYF
>TRBV3-1|TRBJ1-5|-|-
TGTGCCAGCAGCCCAGCGACGGCCATGGGGCCCCAGCATTTT
CASSPATAMGPQHF
>TRBV7-2|TRBJ1-1|few|TRBD1
TGTGCCAGCAGCTCGGACAGGGCCCTCATGAACACTGAAGCTTTCTTT
CASSSDRALMNTEAFF
>TRBV20-1|TRBJ2-5|few|TRBD1
TGCAGTGCTAAGACAGGGGGCGAGACCCAGTACTTC
CSAKTGGETQYF
>TRBV24-1|TRBJ2-3|few|TRBD2
TGTGCCACCAGTCTAGCGGGAGGAACAGATACGCAGTATTTT
CATSLAGGTDTQYF
>TRBV14|TRBJ2-5|few|-
TGTGCCAGCAGCCAAGATCAGATACAAGAGACCCAGTACTTC
CASSQDQIQETQYF
>TRBV20-1|TRBJ2-3|-|-
TGCAGTGCTAGGTGGCCTGGGACGGATACGCAGTATTTT
CSARWPGTDTQYF
>TRBV24-1|TRBJ2-5|-|-
TGTGCCACCAGTGATTTTGCCCCGCAGGACCAAGAGACCCAGTACTTC
CATSDFAPQDQETQYF
>TRBV19|TRBJ1-5|-|-
TGTGCCAGTAGTATCCAAGACAGTAGCAATCAGCCCCAGCATTTT
CASSIQDSSNQPQHF
>TRBV20-1|TRBJ1-4|few|TRBD1
TGCAGTGCTAGATCATACAGGGGGCAAACTAATGAAAAACTGTTTTTT
CSARSYRGQTNEKLFF
>TRBV12-3/TRBV12-4|TRBJ1-5|few|TRBD1
TGTGCCAGCAGTTTAGCGGACAGGGTAGGGCTTCAGCCCCAGCATTTT
CASSLADRVGLQPQHF
>TRBV30|TRBJ1-6|-|-
TGTGCCTGGAAAAGGGAAAAGTCACCCCTCCACTTT
CAWKREKSPLHF
>TRBV12-3/TRBV12-4|TRBJ2-6|-|-
TGTGCCAGCAGTCCCCTTAGGGCTGGGGCCAACGTCCTGACTTTC
CASSPLRAGANVLTF
>TRBV20-1|TRBJ2-7|once|TRBD1
TGCAGTGCCGCCGGGACAGGTCTTGGGGTCTACGAGCAGTACTTC
CSAAGTGLGVYEQYF
>TRBV11-2|TRBJ2-2|-|TRBD2
TGTGCCAGCAGCCCCGCCGCCGAAGCGGGAGAGACCGGGGAGCTGTTTTTT
CASSPAAEAGETGELFF
>TRBV6-5|TRBJ2-2|few|TRBD1
TGTGCCAGCAGGACAGGGTATATCGGGGAGCTGTTTTTT
CASRTGYIGELFF
>TRBV4-1|TRBJ2-3|-|TRBD2
TGCGCCAGCAGCCGGACTCCCGGGACTAGCGGGAAGGCAGATACGCAGTATTTT
CASSRTPGTSGKADTQYF
>TRBV29-1|TRBJ2-1|few|TRBD2
TGCAGCGTTGAGTGGCTAGCGGGTTACAATGAGCAGTTCTTC
CSVEWLAGYNEQFF
>TRBV24-1|TRBJ2-2|few|-
TGTGCCACCAGGGACCGACGAGACACCGGGGAGCTGTTTTTT
CATRDRRDTGELFF
>TRBV7-2|TRBJ2-3|-|-
TGTGCCAGCAGCCCCCGTCCCATGGATACGCAGTATTTT
CASSPRPMDTQYF
>TRBV15|TRBJ2-4|many|TRBD1
TGTGCCACCAGCAGAGATCGGGCAGGGGGATCTACGGACTTC
CATSRDRAGGSTDF
>TRBV12-3/TRBV12-4|TRBJ1-2|-|-
TGTGCCAGCAGCCTCCAGGGTGGCAGTCTAGGCTACACCTTC
CASSLQGGSLGYTF
>TRBV7-9|TRBJ2-5|few|-
TGTGCCAGCAGCCCCGGGGTGGGGCCCAGAGAGACCCAGTACTTC
CASSPGVGPRETQYF
>TRBV7-9|TRBJ1-2|-|TRBD1
TGTGCCAGCAGCTTAGACGGGACAGGCTCTAACTATGGCTACACCTTC
CASSLDGTGSNYGYTF
>TRBV5-1|TRBJ2-1|-|-
TGCGCCAGCAGCTTGGCCCGAGGGCCCGGCAATGAGCAGTTCTTC
CASSLARGPGNEQFF
>TRBV7-2|TRBJ2-3|many|-
TGTGCCAGCAGCTTAGGGACTACTCTCACAGATACGCAGTATTTT
CASSLGTTLTDTQYF
>TRBV20-1|TRBJ2-3|few|-
TGCAGTGCTAGTCAAGGCACAGATACGCAGTATTTT
CSASQGTDTQYF
>TRBV20-1|TRBJ2-7|few|-
TGCAGTGCTAGAGACGGAGCTAATCCCTACGAGCAGTACTTC
CSARDGANPYEQYF
>TRBV18|TRBJ2-7|-|TRBD2
TGTGCCAGCTCACCACTCGCAGCGGGAGCAAGCTCCTACGAGCAGTACTTC
CASSPLAAGASSYEQYF
>TRBV24-1|TRBJ2-1|-|TRBD2
TGTGCCACCAGTGACTATGGGACTAGCGGCCGTTCAGGAGAGCAGTTCTTC
CATSDYGTSGRSGEQFF
>TRBV9|TRBJ1-4|-|TRBD1
TGTGCCAGCAGCGCACAACAGGGGGCGGCTGAAAAACTGTTTTTT
CASSAQQGAAEKLFF
>TRBV18|TRBJ2-7|-|TRBD2
TGTGCCAGCTCACCAGCGGGACTAGCGGGGACCTACGAGCAGTACTTC
CASSPAGLAGTYEQYF
>TRBV6-6|TRBJ2-5|few|TRBD2
TGTGCCAGCAGGGACCCTAGCGGGGGGGCCCGAGAGACCCAGTACTTC
CASRDPSGGARETQYF
>TRBV15|TRBJ2-3|-|-
TGTGCCACCAGCAGAGATCGCAGGGTAATAGATACGCAGTATTTT
CATSRDRRVIDTQYF
>TRBV29-1|TRBJ2-1|-|TRBD2
TGCAGCGGACGGGGGGAGACCACTTACAATGAGCAGTTCTTC
CSGRGETTYNEQFF
>TRBV6-2/TRBV6-3|TRBJ2-2|many|-
TGTGCCAGCAGTTCCTCGAACACCGGGGAGCTGTTTTTT
CASSSSNTGELFF
>TRBV28|TRBJ2-5|few|TRBD1
TGTGCCAGCAGTCCAGGACAGGGGGCGAGAGGGACCCAGTACTTC
CASSPGQGARGTQYF
>TRBV20-1|TRBJ2-5|-|-
TGCAGTGCTAGAGAGGTTTTGCAGGGAGCGGCCCAGTACTTC
CSAREVLQGAAQYF
>TRBV3-1|TRBJ2-7|few|-
TGTGCCAGCAGCCAAGAGGGAAAGCAGTACTTC
CASSQEGKQYF
>TRBV7-9|TRBJ2-7|few|-
TGTGCCAGCAGCTTTAGGTCCGAAACCTACGAGCAGTACTTC
CASSFRSETYEQYF
>TRBV9|TRBJ2-5|-|TRBD2
TGTGCCAGCAGCGTAGGGACTAGCGGGAGGAATCCGGAGACCCAGTACTTC
CASSVGTSGRNPETQYF
>TRBV9|TRBJ1-6|few|-
TGTGCCAGCAGCGCCCTAATTAATTCACCCCTCCACTTT
CASSALINSPLHF
>TRBV12-3/TRBV12-4|TRBJ2-3|few|TRBD2
TGTGCCAGCCCCCCGGGACTAGATGGCACAGATACGCAGTATTTT
CASPPGLDGTDTQYF
>TRBV12-3/TRBV12-4|TRBJ2-1|few|-
TGTGCCAGCGGTTTAGCGGCCGCTTACAATGAGCAGTTCTTC
CASGLAAAYNEQFF
>TRBV3-1|TRBJ2-7|-|-
TGTGCCAGCGGCCGGAGGGCCATCCCCTACGAGCAGTACTTC
CASGRRAIPYEQYF
>TRBV4-1|TRBJ2-2|-|TRBD1
TGCGCCAGCAGCGGACAGGTGGAAGACGGGGAGCTGTTTTTT
CASSGQVEDGELFF
>TRBV5-8|TRBJ2-6|few|TRBD2
TGTGCCAGCACCGGACTAGCGGGACTCTCTGGGGCCAACGTCCTGACTTTC
CASTGLAGLSGANVLTF
>TRBV5-1|TRBJ2-5|few|-
TGCGCCAGCAGGAAGGCAGCGGAGACCCAGTACTTC
CASRKAAETQYF
>TRBV6-2/TRBV6-3|TRBJ2-1|few|TRBD2
TGTGCCAGCGGGACTAGCGGGAAGTACAATGAGCAGTTCTTC
CASGTSGKYNEQFF
>TRBV7-2|TRBJ2-7|-|TRBD2
TGTGCCAGCAGCGCCCAGGCGGCTAGCGGAACCTACGAGCAGTACTTC
CASSAQAASGTYEQYF
>TRBV12-3/TRBV12-4|TRBJ2-1|-|-
TGTGCCAGCAGTACGGGGTTAACTTTGTCGGTATACAATGAGCAGTTCTTC
CASSTGLTLSVYNEQFF
>TRBV3-1|TRBJ2-5|few|-
TGTGCCAGCAGCCAAGTCGCGGAGACCCAGTACTTC
CASSQVAETQYF
>TRBV6-6|TRBJ1-1|-|TRBD1
TGTGCCAGCAGTTACCTGACAGGGGCCCAGAACACTGAAGCTTTCTTT
CASSYLTGAQNTEAFF
>TRBV6-1|TRBJ1-1|-|-
TGTGCCAGCAGTGTATCATCGAACACTGAAGCTTTCTTT
CASSVSSNTEAFF